This T cell receptor beta chain was obtained from a study of a mutant IDH1 vaccine in newly diagnosed glioma. Study context: First vaccine doses came 4-6 weeks after radiotherapy alone, or with temozolomide cycles.

As concerns this clone: What it recognizes is unknown.

The ends lost 6 bases at V and 2 bases at J; junction bases unmatched: 10. The CDR3 is made up of 16 amino acids. CDR1 LNHDA and CDR2 SQIVND come from the germline V gene (reference sequence). Study-level points and caveats: With respect to changes in top peripheral T cell clonotypes, pseudoprogression seemed unrelated.

Method: immunoSEQ multiplex PCR; TCRdb's copy keeps in-frame clones and lacks some. The sample lists 50,000 to 65,000 clones, approximately 87% occurring once. Sample time point: week 23, last vaccination. Vaccination comprised doses that each held 300 ug of mutant IDH1 20-mer peptide, plus topical imiquimod. Those who donated had recent WHO grade 3 or 4 IDH1-mutant, ATRX-lost astrocytomas. Specimen: PBMCs, collected from a glioma patient whose treatment included an IDH1 peptide vaccine. This clonotype originated in a middle-aged man with glioma. This chain links TRBV19 with TRBJ1-5, with 7 bases aligning to TRBD1. The CDR3 spells CASREQGGWRNQPQHF. The CDR3 nucleotides read TGTGCCAGTAGAGAGCAGGGGGGTTGGCGCAATCAGCCCCAGCATTTT.